The next 11 T cell receptor beta chains were all read from a single sample in a study of T cell repertoires in cytomegalovirus infection. For these receptors, no antigen is known. In TCRdb, the reads were re-called with MiXCR into one record per CDR3 protein. Of 300,000 or so distinct CDR3 sequences detected, around 25% appear once; the ten largest clones hold 13%. Material: cultured PBMCs, obtained from culture after CMV antigen stimulation. The receptors originated from a human donor in good health (CMV status not recorded). Some clones in this sample may be carry-over from other donors' samples.

The sample holds a few counts of this clonotype. V usage is TRBV7-9 and J usage is TRBJ1-1, with D uncertain. V shed 1 base and J shed 3 bases, with 9 bases lying between them. Germline lookup yields CDR1 SEHNR and CDR2 FQNEAQ (reference sequence). This CDR3 region has 14 residues. The CDR3 region has the DNA TGTGCCAGCAGCTTAGTAGGGAGTGACACTGAAGCTTTCTTT. Translated: CASSLVGSDTEAFF. The full variable domain, completed using reference TRBV7-9 and TRBJ1-1, is DTGVSQNPRHKITKRGQNVTFRCDPISEHNRLYWYRQTLGQGPEFLTYFQNEAQLEKSRLLSDRFSAERPKGSFSTLEIQRTEQGDSAMYLCASSLVGSDTEAFFGQGTRLTVV.

The count of this clonotype is one. This chain uses TRBV30 with TRBJ1-1; unclear D gene. Germline values: CDR1 GTSNPN, CDR2 SVGIG (reference sequence). Trimming removed 3 bases at V and 0 bases at J, with 8 bases between. The CDR3 has 13 amino acids. CDR3 loop: CAWRGRMNTEAFF. The CDR3 DNA reads TGTGCCTGGAGAGGACGGATGAACACTGAAGCTTTCTTT.

This clonotype was picked up many times. V and J are TRBV7-2 and TRBJ2-4; the D gene is possibly TRBD2 (6 bases). Trimming stripped 5 bases from V and 6 bases from J, with 11 bases between. Germline V CDR1 and CDR2: SGHTA, FQGNSA. This CDR3 contains 13 residues. For the CDR3, the DNA is TGTGCCAGCAGCCCCCAGGGAGGAAACATTCAGTACTTC. It codes for CASSPQGGNIQYF. Together with reference TRBV7-2 and TRBJ2-4, the CDR3 gives the full variable domain: GAGVSQSPSNKVTEKGKDVELRCDPISGHTALYWYRQSLGQGLEFLIYFQGNSAPDKSGLPSDRFSAERTGGSVSTLTIQRTQQEDSAVYLCASSPQGGNIQYFGAGTRLSVL.

This clonotype came up a few times. J is TRBJ2-7 and V is TRBV19; perhaps TRBD1 as D (5 bases). Per germline, CDR1 LNHDA and CDR2 SQIVND (reference sequence). The CDR3 length is 14 residues. The V and J ends lost 5 bases and 2 bases respectively, with 13 bases between them. CDR3 DNA sequence: TGTGCCAGTAGTCCCCGGACACCGACCTACGAGCAGTACTTC. This sequence encodes CASSPRTPTYEQYF.

Comments on this clonotype: A read error may account for a junction end that differs from germline. The chain couples TRBV7-9 to TRBJ1-5, with unresolved D. The CDR3 spans 15 residues. Germline CDR1 SEHNR, CDR2 FQNEAQ (reference sequence). This CDR3 reads CASSQRGREDQPKHF. The CDR3 DNA is TGTGCCAGCAGCCAGAGAGGGAGGGAAGATCAGCCCAAGCATTTT. Supplemented by reference TRBV7-9 and TRBJ1-5, the full variable domain reads DTGVSQNPRHKITKRGQNVTFRCDPISEHNRLYWYRQTLGQGPEFLTYFQNEAQLEKSRLLSDRFSAERPKGSFSTLEIQRTEQGDSAMYLCASSQRGREDQPKHFGDGTRLSIL.

The sample holds many counts of this clonotype. The chain is built from TRBV9 and TRBJ1-1; D gene unclear. V lost 5 bases and J 8 bases, leaving 28 bases between the germline ends. CDR3 length: 17 residues. Germline values: CDR1 SGDLS, CDR2 YYNGEE. In nucleotides, the CDR3 is TGTGCCAGCAGTCAAACAGCCTACCCTAGAACCGAGTCAGAAGCTTTCTTT. Translated, it gives CASSQTAYPRTESEAFF. Filled out from reference TRBV9 and TRBJ1-1, the complete variable domain reads DSGVTQTPKHLITATGQRVTLRCSPRSGDLSVYWYQQSLDQGLQFLIQYYNGEERAKGNILERFSAQQFPDLHSELNLSSLELGDSALYFCASSQTAYPRTESEAFFGQGTRLTVV.

The rearrangement joins TRBV18 to TRBJ2-1; the D is unclear. The germline gives CDR1 KGHSH, CDR2 LQKENI. Trimming left V 2 bases short and J 0 bases short, with 8 bases between. This CDR3 region has 15 residues. CDR3 region: CASSPSRNSYNEQFF. For the CDR3, the DNA is TGTGCCAGCTCACCATCGCGGAACTCCTACAATGAGCAGTTCTTC.

V gene TRBV25-1 combines with J gene TRBJ2-7; D is uncertain. Germline V lookup: CDR1 MGHDK, CDR2 SYGVNS. CDR3 size: 14 residues. Trimming cost V 6 bases and J 2 bases, with 14 bases left between them. The CDR3 reads CASSARWSPYEQYF. In nucleotides, the CDR3 is TGTGCCAGCAGCGCCCGGTGGAGCCCCTACGAGCAGTACTTC.

This clonotype occurred many times. V is TRBV11-2 and J is TRBJ2-4; 8 nucleotides agree with TRBD2. In germline, CDR1 is SGHAT, CDR2 FQNNGV. J lost 10 bases, V lost 5 bases, and 10 bases had no gene match. This CDR3 is 14 amino acids long. In DNA form, the CDR3 reads TGTGCCAGCAGCCCAGGACTAGCCGGAAAAATTCAGTACTTC. It translates to CASSPGLAGKIQYF.

The rearrangement joins TRBV19 to TRBJ1-2; D may be TRBD1 (5 bases). The V end lost 6 bases, the J end lost 0 bases, and 11 bases lay between the germline ends. Germline V lookup: CDR1 LNHDA, CDR2 SQIVND (reference sequence). The CDR3 is 14 residues long. The CDR3 reads CASSPAGANYGYTF. CDR3 DNA sequence: TGTGCCAGTAGCCCGGCGGGGGCTAACTATGGCTACACCTTC.

This clonotype occurred a few times. Here the CDR3 reads CASSKPSPIGELFF. The CDR3 DNA is TGTGCCAGTAGTAAGCCTAGCCCTATCGGGGAGCTGTTTTTT. The rearrangement joins TRBV19 to TRBJ2-2, with D perhaps matching TRBD2 (5 bases). Between the trimmed V and J ends, which lost 4 bases and 7 bases, there was a span of 13 bases. The CDR3 runs 14 residues. CDR1 and CDR2 from the germline V gene are LNHDA and SQIVND (reference sequence).